One and the same sample provided the 5 T cell receptor beta chains below, sequenced in a study of cytomegalovirus exposure and HLA in healthy donors. Primers: 60 Vbeta forward and 13 Jbeta reverse. The table came from immunoSEQ multiplex PCR; TCRdb's copy has only in-frame clones and leaves some out. The sample lists roughly 170,000 clones, approximately 75% occurring once. The sequenced sample was PBMCs. All receptors come from a girl aged 10 to 17 in good health and CMV-seronegative.

The rearrangement joins TRBV27 to TRBJ2-7; possible D gene TRBD2, 6 bases. The V end lost 2 bases, the J end lost 3 bases, and 14 bases lay between the germline ends. CDR1 is MNHEY, CDR2 SMNVEV, per germline (reference sequence). The CDR3 covers 15 residues. For the CDR3, the DNA is TGTGCCAGCAGTTTACGGCGGGGACCGAACTACGAGCAGTACTTC. It specifies CASSLRRGPNYEQYF.

The chain has TRBV5-1 and TRBJ2-7; TRBD2 agrees at 9 bases. Germline CDR1 is SGHRS and CDR2 is YFSETQ. J gave up 6 bases and V 0 bases, and 4 bases lay outside the gene matches. The CDR3 contains 14 residues. CDR3 sequence: CASSLVAGGPEQYF. CDR3 coding DNA: TGCGCCAGCAGCTTGGTTGCGGGGGGGCCCGAGCAGTACTTC.

This clone appeared a single time. J is TRBJ1-6 and V is TRBV6-5; 9 bases align to TRBD1. Germline-derived CDR1 and CDR2 are MNHEY and SVGAGI. The CDR3 loop spans 15 amino acids. Losses at the gene ends were 6 bases for V and 8 bases for J; bases not matched to a gene: 8. The CDR3 DNA reads TGTGCCAGCAGGGTAACAGGGGGCTTGGATTCACCCCTCCACTTT. This codes for CASRVTGGLDSPLHF.

The J gene is TRBJ1-1, the V gene TRBV9, with no clear D. CDR1 SGDLS and CDR2 YYNGEE come from the germline V gene. The V end was cut by 3 bases, the J end by 4 bases, with 13 bases between. This CDR3 has 14 amino acids. For the CDR3, the DNA is TGTGCCAGCAGCGGAGGGTTACTTGGCACTGAAGCTTTCTTT. Encoded protein: CASSGGLLGTEAFF.

This chain joins TRBV19 and TRBJ1-1, with D uncertain. The CDR3 sequence is 13 residues long. The germline V gene encodes CDR1 LNHDA and CDR2 SQIVND (reference sequence). V was clipped by 5 bases and J by 4 bases, with 11 bases between them. CDR3 in amino acids: CASSFGGVTEAFF. The CDR3 DNA is TGTGCCAGTAGTTTTGGCGGGGTCACTGAAGCTTTCTTT. Drawing the rest from reference TRBV19 and TRBJ1-1, the complete variable domain is DGGITQSPKYLFRKEGQNVTLSCEQNLNHDAMYWYRQDPGQGLRLIYYSQIVNDFQKGDIAEGYSVSREKKESFPLTVTSAQKNPTAFYLCASSFGGVTEAFFGQGTRLTVV.